Below, 4 T cell receptor beta chains from the same sample are listed, as sequenced in a study of neurological immune-mediated disorders. TCRdb ran MiXCR on the 5' RACE reads and lists one entry per CDR3 protein. This sample has roughly 62,000 distinct CDR3 sequences, with about 4% found just once. The sample taken for sequencing was PBMCs. These receptors were collected from a woman aged 45-65 years with multiple sclerosis.

This clonotype was seen repeatedly, ten times or more. The V gene is TRBV5-1, the J gene TRBJ1-2, with D tentatively TRBD1 (6 bases). Trimming cost V 0 bases and J 4 bases, with 10 bases left between them. The CDR3 covers 14 residues. Germline lookup yields CDR1 SGHRS and CDR2 YFSETQ. CDR3 in DNA: TGCGCCAGCAGCTTGGACCAGGGGAGCTATGGCTACACCTTC. Translation gives CASSLDQGSYGYTF.

This clonotype was seen at least ten times. The CDR3 coding sequence is TGTGCCAGCAGCTTCACCGGGACAGGGGTTGGCACTGAAGCTTTCTTT. Its protein product is CASSFTGTGVGTEAFF. The chain joins TRBV7-2 to TRBJ1-1; TRBD1 agrees at 10 bases. J gave up 4 bases and V 3 bases, and 8 bases lay outside the gene matches. CDR1 and CDR2 (germline): SGHTA, FQGNSA. The CDR3 contains 16 residues.

This clonotype was found many times. The rearrangement joins TRBV5-4 to TRBJ1-1; D is unclear. The CDR3 runs to 15 residues. Trimming cost V 2 bases and J 0 bases, with 11 bases left between them. Germline CDR1 is SGHNT and CDR2 is YYREEE (reference sequence). CDR3 sequence: CASSFGREMNTEAFF. CDR3 bases: TGTGCCAGCAGCTTTGGCCGGGAGATGAACACTGAAGCTTTCTTT. Filled out from reference TRBV5-4 and TRBJ1-1, the complete variable domain reads ETGVTQSPTHLIKTRGQQVTLRCSSQSGHNTVSWYQQALGQGPQFIFQYYREEENGRGNFPPRFSGLQFPNYSSELNVNALELDDSALYLCASSFGREMNTEAFFGQGTRLTVV.

This clonotype came up many times. The chain couples TRBV12-3 or TRBV12-4 to TRBJ2-1; maybe TRBD2 (6 bases). This CDR3 spans 15 amino acids. V was trimmed by 5 bases and J by 0 bases, leaving 11 bases between them. CDR3 residues: CASSERASSYNEQFF. DNA of the CDR3: TGTGCCAGCAGTGAGCGGGCTAGCTCCTACAATGAGCAGTTCTTC.